The 7 T cell receptor beta chains below all came from one sample that was sequenced in a study of control samples from healthy donors and cancer patients. Assay: immunoSEQ multiplex PCR; the TCRdb copy retains only in-frame clones and omits some. The sample carries tens of thousands of clones, roughly 92% recorded once. Sequencing was performed on blood. These receptors were collected from a woman between 45 and 65 years old in good health.

V gene TRBV2 combines with J gene TRBJ1-3; 7 nucleotides agree with TRBD1. CDR3 size: 14 residues. From germline, CDR1 is SNHLY and CDR2 FYNNEI. The V segment lost 7 bases and the J segment 2 bases; nucleotides outside the gene matches: 5. This CDR3 reads CASIGDRAGNTIYF. The CDR3 nucleotides read TGTGCCAGCATTGGTGACAGGGCTGGAAACACCATATATTTT.

This chain uses TRBV9 with TRBJ1-2, with D maybe TRBD1 (6 bases). The CDR3 extends over 15 amino acids. V was shortened by 5 bases and J by 3 bases, with 17 bases between the two germline ends. Germline CDR1 and CDR2: SGDLS and YYNGEE. The CDR3 spells CASRETGTGDYGYTF. The CDR3 DNA reads as TGTGCCAGCAGGGAAACAGGGACTGGAGACTATGGCTACACCTTC.

The rearrangement joins TRBV7-8 to TRBJ2-1; the D is unclear. This CDR3 contains 13 residues. V was trimmed by 1 base and J by 6 bases, leaving 7 bases between them. CDR1 SGHVS and CDR2 FQNEAQ come from the germline V gene. The CDR3 nucleotides are TGTGCCAGCAGCTTAGTACTGGGCAATGAGCAGTTCTTC. It codes for CASSLVLGNEQFF.

This clone appeared once. This chain connects TRBV2 to TRBJ2-7; no firm D call. Germline CDR1 and CDR2: SNHLY and FYNNEI. V was shortened by 0 bases and J by 3 bases, with 6 bases between the two germline ends. The CDR3 is 13 amino acids. The CDR3 here is CASSEAGHYEQYF. The DNA of the CDR3 is TGTGCCAGCAGTGAAGCGGGTCACTACGAGCAGTACTTC.

The chain uses TRBV6-5 and TRBJ2-5; 7 bases agree with TRBD1. This CDR3 has 15 amino acids. V lost 2 bases, J lost 5 bases, and 8 bases stayed unmatched. Germline CDR1 reads MNHEY; CDR2 reads SVGAGI. DNA for the CDR3: TGTGCCAGCAGTTACACACAGGGGCCTGGGGAGACCCAGTACTTC. Translating gives CASSYTQGPGETQYF.

The chain is built from TRBV5-5 and TRBJ1-4; unclear D gene. The germline CDR1 and CDR2 sequences are SGHKS and YYEKEE (reference sequence). The CDR3 totals 13 residues. Trimming removed 0 bases at V and 6 bases at J, with 6 bases between. DNA of the CDR3: TGTGCCAGCAGCTTGGGAGTGTATGAAAAACTGTTTTTT. Amino acid sequence: CASSLGVYEKLFF.

This clone was observed once. The chain links TRBV11-2 to TRBJ2-1; unclear D gene. The CDR3 covers 12 residues. V lost 2 bases, J lost 9 bases, and 8 bases lay in between. Germline lookup yields CDR1 SGHAT and CDR2 FQNNGV. Here the CDR3 reads CASSLNSGEQFF. DNA for the CDR3: TGTGCCAGCAGCTTAAATTCTGGTGAGCAGTTCTTC.